Below, 19 T cell receptor beta chains from the same sample are listed, as sequenced in a study of neoadjuvant anti-PD-1 for oral cavity cancer (dated by TCRdb to 2020 to 2023). Libraries were made using the immunoSEQ multiplex PCR assay. Sourced from immuneACCESS, this table was stored by TCRdb with only in-frame sequences that have V and J called. A share of the clones is absent; for the studies checked, an unresolved V gene accounts for under half, and the remainder has no known explanation. Here the sample has 9,500 to 12,000 clones; 45% to 60% occur a single time. More than 20% of the sample is taken by the ten largest. The intended sense of this specimen's time point label: before neoadjuvant nivolumab. The sequencing here drew on tumor tissue, taken before nivolumab (anti-PD-1) treatment. The receptors come from a person aged 40 to 85 with oral cavity squamous cell carcinoma.

The chain uses TRBV9 and TRBJ2-3; D unclear. Germline V gene data show CDR1 as SGDLS and CDR2 as YYNGEE. Deletions cut 0 bases from V and 3 bases from J, with 5 bases between. The CDR3 runs 13 residues. This chain's CDR3 is CASSVGSTDTQYF. The CDR3 DNA reads TGTGCCAGCAGCGTAGGATCAACAGATACGCAGTATTTT.

The chain has TRBV6-5 and TRBJ1-1; D gene unclear. The CDR3 is 14 amino acids. Deletions cut 6 bases from V and 1 base from J, with 12 bases between. Germline V gene lookup returns CDR1 MNHEY and CDR2 SVGAGI. In DNA form, the CDR3 reads TGTGCCAGCAGCCCGAGGGAAGAGAACACTGAAGCTTTCTTT. It encodes CASSPREENTEAFF.

The chain links TRBV6-5 to TRBJ1-5, with D unclear. This CDR3 contains 13 residues. From germline, CDR1 is MNHEY and CDR2 SVGAGI. The ends were cut back, 6 bases at V and 4 bases at J, with 10 bases in the middle. The CDR3 nucleotides read TGTGCCAGCAGCCCGAACCAGAATCAGCCCCAGCATTTT. Translating it yields CASSPNQNQPQHF.

Only a few counts were recorded for this clone. The chain carries TRBV7-9 and TRBJ2-5; 11 nucleotides match TRBD2. V trimming: 5 bases; J trimming: 1 base; junction bases outside the gene matches: 3. The CDR3 length is 15 residues. Germline loops: CDR1 SEHNR, CDR2 FQNEAQ (reference sequence). This CDR3 reads CASSRGLAGQETQYF. DNA of the CDR3: TGTGCCAGCAGCCGTGGACTAGCGGGCCAAGAGACCCAGTACTTC.

The chain has TRBV7-2 and TRBJ2-5; 7 nucleotides line up with TRBD1. The CDR3 loop spans 17 amino acids. The trim removed 5 bases at V and 1 base at J, leaving 13 bases unmatched. Looked up from germline, CDR1 is SGHTA and CDR2 is FQGNSA. CDR3 DNA: TGTGCCAGCAGCCCAAGACAGGGCAGAGCTCCCCAAGAGACCCAGTACTTC. Its protein is CASSPRQGRAPQETQYF.

This clone occurred a few times. This chain uses TRBV2 with TRBJ1-5; D is uncertain. CDR1 SNHLY and CDR2 FYNNEI come from the germline V gene. V dropped 0 bases and J dropped 5 bases, with 8 bases sitting between them. CDR3 length: 14 amino acids. The DNA for the CDR3 is TGTGCCAGCAGTGAAGCAAACCGGGATCAGCCCCAGCATTTT. It yields the protein CASSEANRDQPQHF.

CDR3 in amino acids: CASSALDEQFF. CDR3 DNA: TGTGCCAGCAGTGCACTGGATGAGCAGTTCTTC. The V and J genes are TRBV9 and TRBJ2-1; no definite D call. The CDR3 has 11 amino acids. From germline, CDR1 is SGDLS and CDR2 YYNGEE. The V end lost 5 bases, the J end lost 8 bases, and 8 bases lay between the germline ends.

This clone was seen more than once but under ten times. The chain is built from TRBV6-5 and TRBJ2-2; 7 positions match TRBD1. The CDR3 is 14 residues long. V lost 6 bases to trimming and J lost 7 bases; unmatched junction nucleotides: 8. Germline values: CDR1 MNHEY, CDR2 SVGAGI. The CDR3 region is CASRGGIWSGELFF. The CDR3 region has the DNA TGTGCCAGCAGAGGGGGCATATGGAGCGGGGAGCTGTTTTTT.

This clone was picked up one time. The junction shows a germline mismatch at one end, possibly a read error. The rearrangement links TRBV6-5 to TRBJ2-7; maybe TRBD2 (5 bases). The CDR3 has 15 residues. From germline, CDR1 is MNHEY and CDR2 SVGAGI. DNA of the CDR3: TGTGCCAGCAGCTACTCGGCGGGCGGCTCCTACGAGCAGTACTTC. Its translation is CASSYSAGGSYEQYF.

The chain recombines TRBV5-5 with TRBJ1-5; D is perhaps TRBD1 (5 bases). The CDR3 spans 14 residues. Trimming shortened V by 1 base and J by 2 bases, and 7 bases separated the two germline ends. From germline, CDR1 is SGHKS and CDR2 YYEKEE (reference sequence). In nucleotides, the CDR3 is TGTGCCAGCAGCTTGTTGGGGGGCAATCAGCCCCAGCATTTT. It translates to CASSLLGGNQPQHF.

The chain employs TRBV7-9 and TRBJ1-5, with 9 bases aligning to TRBD1. Trimming took 5 bases from V and 2 from J; bases not matched to a gene: 1. Germline V lookup: CDR1 SEHNR, CDR2 FQNEAQ (reference sequence). This CDR3 is built from 14 residues. CDR3 sequence: CASSRQGGNQPQHF. CDR3 DNA: TGTGCCAGCAGCCGACAGGGGGGCAATCAGCCCCAGCATTTT.

CDR3 coding DNA: TGTGCCAGCAGCACCACCTCAACCCTTCAGCGGGGGGGATACAATGAGCAGTTCTTC. Residues: CASSTTSTLQRGGYNEQFF. The gene calls are TRBV7-9 and TRBJ2-1; 10 bases map to TRBD2. Unmatched junction bases numbered 17, after V lost 5 bases and J lost 4 bases. The CDR3 has 19 residues. The germline gives CDR1 SEHNR, CDR2 FQNEAQ (reference sequence). Complete variable domain (other parts from reference TRBV7-9 and TRBJ2-1): DTGVSQNPRHKITKRGQNVTFRCDPISEHNRLYWYRQTLGQGPEFLTYFQNEAQLEKSRLLSDRFSAERPKGSFSTLEIQRTEQGDSAMYLCASSTTSTLQRGGYNEQFFGPGTRLTVL.

This clone counts as medium-sized. The rearrangement uses TRBV6-4 and TRBJ2-2, with 7 bases identical to TRBD1. CDR1 is MRHNA, CDR2 SNTAGT, per germline. The CDR3 covers 14 residues. V gave up 5 bases and J gave up 6 bases; unmatched junction bases: 6. The CDR3 loop is CASSMEQGSGELFF. CDR3 DNA sequence: TGTGCCAGCAGTATGGAACAGGGGTCCGGGGAGCTGTTTTTT.

This clone was observed a handful of times. The J gene is TRBJ2-7, the V gene TRBV14, with D possibly TRBD2 on 7 matching bases. V lost 0 bases, J lost 2 bases, and 14 bases lay in between. Germline CDR1 is SGHDN and CDR2 is FVKESK. The CDR3 has 16 amino acids. In DNA form, the CDR3 reads TGTGCCAGCAGCCAAGATATGCGGGGGCGGACCTACGAGCAGTACTTC. Its translation is CASSQDMRGRTYEQYF.

The V gene is TRBV29-1, the J gene TRBJ1-3; 9 bases fit TRBD1. V was clipped by 6 bases and J by 0 bases; unmatched bases: 6. Germline assignment: CDR1 SQVTM and CDR2 ANQGSEA. The CDR3 has 15 amino acids. This CDR3 is CSVGDRASSGNTIYF. CDR3 nucleotides: TGCAGCGTCGGGGACAGGGCGAGCTCTGGAAACACCATATATTTT.

In its sample, this clone was seen a few times. V gene TRBV27 combines with J gene TRBJ2-7; weak D call: TRBD2 (6 bases). CDR3 length: 14 residues. The V gene's germline CDR1 is MNHEY and CDR2 SMNVEV (reference sequence). V was cut by 3 bases and J by 3 bases, with 12 bases left in between. CDR3 amino acids: CASSFAGSDYEQYF. For the CDR3, the DNA is TGTGCCAGCAGTTTCGCGGGGTCGGACTACGAGCAGTACTTC.

The V and J genes are TRBV18 and TRBJ1-1; D remains ambiguous. The germline gives CDR1 KGHSH, CDR2 LQKENI. The CDR3 sequence is 12 residues long. Trimming took off 5 bases at V and 13 bases at J, with 17 bases between the two ends. The CDR3 sequence is CASSTTAGNSFF. CDR3 nucleotide sequence: TGTGCCAGCTCAACCACAGCGGGGAACAGTTTCTTT.

This clone was seen only a few times. The V and J genes are TRBV6-1 and TRBJ2-7, with 9 bases identical to TRBD1. Germline CDR1 MNHNS, CDR2 SASEGT. The CDR3 has 15 residues. The junction had 11 bases not matched to a gene; V was cut back by 4 bases and J by 7 bases. DNA of the CDR3: TGTGCCAGCAGTGTACTTGGGACAGGGATCGAGGAGCAGTACTTC. Amino acids: CASSVLGTGIEEQYF.

This chain connects TRBV11-2 to TRBJ1-1, with unresolved D. Germline V lookup: CDR1 SGHAT, CDR2 FQNNGV. This CDR3 spans 14 amino acids. The germline V and J ends were trimmed by 5 bases and 1 base, with 11 bases remaining between them. The CDR3 bases are TGTGCCAGCAGCCAGCAACGGGGGAACACTGAAGCTTTCTTT. This sequence encodes CASSQQRGNTEAFF.